What follows is one T cell receptor beta chain and its context. Its target is unknown. The entry originates in a study of cytomegalovirus exposure and HLA in healthy donors. 13 Jbeta primers and 60 Vbeta primers were used for the PCR. Sequenced by immunoSEQ multiplex PCR; TCRdb stores in-frame clones only, minus some. The sample lists 250,000 or so clones; approximately 80% were seen once. Study-wide results and caveats: Later analysis identified a missense DCLRE1C variant that was linked to TCR beta V- and J-gene trimming. After further analysis at a later stage, 16,951 TCR beta sequences were associated with HLA alleles at 0.05 false discovery rate. Most TCR sequences were rare, but some public TCRs occurred in many donors. The study listed roughly 150 cytomegalovirus-associated TCR beta chains.

V shed 1 base, J shed 2 bases, and the junction held 12 bases outside the gene matches. CDR3 length equals 17 residues. Germline-derived CDR1 and CDR2 are GTSNPN and SVGIG (reference sequence). This sequence originates from a woman aged 55-75 years in good health and CMV-seropositive. The chain recombines TRBV30 with TRBJ2-7, with 9 bases matching TRBD2. Source material: PBMCs. CDR3 nucleotide sequence: TGTGCCTGGAGTGCCCCGCTGGGGCTAGCGGGAACCTACGAGCAGTACTTC. Its protein is CAWSAPLGLAGTYEQYF.